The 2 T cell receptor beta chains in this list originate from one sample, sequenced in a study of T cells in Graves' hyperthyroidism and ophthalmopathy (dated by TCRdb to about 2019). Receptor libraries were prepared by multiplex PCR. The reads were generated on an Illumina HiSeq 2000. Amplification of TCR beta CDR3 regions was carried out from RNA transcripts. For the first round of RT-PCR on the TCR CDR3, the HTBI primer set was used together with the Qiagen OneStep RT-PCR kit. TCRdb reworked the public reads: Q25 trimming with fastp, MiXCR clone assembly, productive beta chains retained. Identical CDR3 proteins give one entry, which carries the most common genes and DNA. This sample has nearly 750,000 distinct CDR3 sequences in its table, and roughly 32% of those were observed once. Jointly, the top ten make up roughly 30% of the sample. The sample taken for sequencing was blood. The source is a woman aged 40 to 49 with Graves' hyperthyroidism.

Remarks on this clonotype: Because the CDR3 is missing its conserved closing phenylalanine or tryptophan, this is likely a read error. CDR3 residues: CASSISGRDNSPLHL. The CDR3 nucleotides are TGTGCCAGTAGTATTTCAGGACGGGATAATTCACCCCTCCACCTT. The chain links TRBV19 to TRBJ1-6; D is ambiguous. The length of the CDR3 is 15 residues. In germline, CDR1 is LNHDA, CDR2 SQIVND (reference sequence). The ends were cut back, 3 bases at V and 5 bases at J, with 11 bases in the middle.

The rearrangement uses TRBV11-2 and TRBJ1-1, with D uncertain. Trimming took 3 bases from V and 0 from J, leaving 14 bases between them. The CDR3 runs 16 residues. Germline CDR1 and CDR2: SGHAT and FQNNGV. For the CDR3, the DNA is TGTGCCAGCAGCTTGTTGTACGAATACATGAACACTGAAGCTTTCTTT. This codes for CASSLLYEYMNTEAFF.